This is a list of T cell receptor beta chains from one sample in a study of early T cells in non-severe SARS-CoV-2 infection. TCRdb itself ran the 5' RACE reads through MiXCR, one entry per CDR3 protein. The sample holds 46,000 or so distinct CDR3 sequences, about 4% seen once. Specimen: whole blood. Source of these receptors: an adult who was a healthcare worker with PCR-confirmed SARS-CoV-2 infection or an uninfected control (not recorded which). Both conserved end residues are part of each CDR3. The D gene is left open where the match is weak.

cdr3_length j_call v_call d_call cdr3_aa
15 TRBJ2-5 TRBV5-1 . CASTTDSSHGQTQYF
12 TRBJ2-2 TRBV11-2 . CASSLVAGELFF
16 TRBJ2-1 TRBV7-9 TRBD1 CASSSGTGPTYNEQFF
15 TRBJ1-1 TRBV5-1 . CASSFLGDLNTEAFF
15 TRBJ2-7 TRBV5-5 . CASSWAWGPIYEQYF
15 TRBJ2-4 TRBV7-8 . CASSGRRLAKNIQYF
14 TRBJ1-2 TRBV20-1 TRBD1 CSASSEGQGLGYTF
16 TRBJ2-1 TRBV19 TRBD2 CASSIGGGLVYGEQFF
16 TRBJ2-7 TRBV2 TRBD2 CASSELRLGGSAEQYF
13 TRBJ2-7 TRBV20-1 TRBD2 CSARTGAGDEQYF
14 TRBJ2-1 TRBV6-1 TRBD2 CASLLAGVYNEQFF
14 TRBJ2-2 TRBV7-7 . CASSLSENTGELFF
14 TRBJ2-7 TRBV29-1 . CSVRTSGWDYEQYF
19 TRBJ2-2 TRBV19 . CASSPNLRKMIANTGELFF
13 TRBJ2-5 TRBV20-1 TRBD2 CSAGTSGGETQYF
16 TRBJ2-1 TRBV29-1 TRBD2 CSVGGTSGRKINEQFF
15 TRBJ1-6 TRBV18 TRBD1 CASSPGTAFNSPLHF
12 TRBJ1-2 TRBV5-1 . CASSLVGGGYTF
12 TRBJ2-5 TRBV11-3 . CASSLWEETQYF
14 TRBJ2-7 TRBV12-3/TRBV12-4 TRBD1 CASSPGTAINEQYF